Listed below are T cell receptor beta chains from one sample, sequenced in a study of cytotoxic CD8 clonotypes in ibrutinib-treated CLL. Assay: immunoSEQ multiplex PCR; the TCRdb copy retains only in-frame clones and omits some. Altogether some 130,000 clones are present, approximately 89% being singletons, with the ten largest covering less than 14%. Here the sequenced sample was PBMCs, taken after 12 months of ibrutinib treatment. The origin of the receptors is a human donor with chronic lymphocytic leukemia. CDR3s include the opening cysteine and the closing phenylalanine or tryptophan. The D gene is left open where the match is weak. Size is omitted from some rows. Given values are once, few, many or a class for expanded clones.

V gene	J gene	clone size	D gene	CDR3 protein	CDR3 DNA
TRBV6-6	TRBJ2-7	.	TRBD2	CASSYEAGGTYEQYF	TGTGCCAGCAGTTACGAGGCGGGAGGTACCTACGAGCAGTACTTC
TRBV2	TRBJ2-2	.	TRBD1	CASTRDRGGTGELFF	TGTGCCAGCACGCGGGACAGGGGAGGTACCGGGGAGCTGTTTTTT
TRBV14	TRBJ2-7	.	.	CASSQFYEQYF	TGTGCCAGCAGCCAATTCTACGAGCAGTACTTC
TRBV28	TRBJ2-2	.	.	CASSLDFAETTNTGELFF	TGTGCCAGCAGTTTAGACTTCGCCGAGACTACGAACACCGGGGAGCTGTTTTTT
TRBV27	TRBJ1-1	.	.	CASRRQLLGYVSTEAFF	TGTGCCAGCAGACGACAATTATTAGGGTATGTAAGCACTGAAGCTTTCTTT
TRBV4-3	TRBJ2-1	once	.	CASSQEWPPYNEQFF	TGCGCCAGCAGCCAAGAATGGCCACCCTACAATGAGCAGTTCTTC
TRBV28	TRBJ2-1	.	.	CATGDSFYNEQFF	TGTGCCACGGGGGACTCTTTCTACAATGAGCAGTTCTTC
TRBV5-4	TRBJ1-5	.	.	CASSKGGHENQPQHF	TGTGCCAGCAGCAAGGGAGGTCACGAAAATCAGCCCCAGCATTTT
TRBV5-1	TRBJ2-3	.	.	CASSLEADTQYF	TGCGCCAGCAGCTTGGAGGCAGATACGCAGTATTTT
TRBV7-2	TRBJ1-5	.	.	CASSLPTGSQPQHF	TGTGCCAGCAGCTTACCTACAGGGAGCCAGCCCCAGCATTTT
TRBV29-1	TRBJ2-5	.	.	CSVDTRQDQETQYF	TGCAGCGTTGACACTAGACAGGACCAAGAGACCCAGTACTTC
TRBV5-1	TRBJ2-3	.	.	CASTSGDTDTQYF	TGCGCCTCCACTTCGGGGGACACAGATACGCAGTATTTT
TRBV18	TRBJ1-1	.	.	CASSPAQDLEAFF	TGTGCCAGCTCACCAGCACAGGACCTTGAAGCTTTCTTT
TRBV6-5	TRBJ1-4	.	.	CASSLSVATNEKLFF	TGTGCCAGCAGTCTCTCAGTGGCAACTAATGAAAAACTGTTTTTT
TRBV5-8	TRBJ2-3	once	TRBD1	CASSVGGQGAADTQYF	TGTGCCAGCAGCGTCGGGGGACAGGGGGCGGCAGATACGCAGTATTTT
TRBV7-6	TRBJ1-5	.	.	CASSSSGGSWDQPQHF	TGTGCCAGCAGCTCCTCGGGGGGCTCGTGGGATCAGCCCCAGCATTTT
TRBV7-9	TRBJ2-7	.	TRBD1	CASSLAGTVSSYEQYF	TGTGCCAGCAGCTTAGCTGGGACAGTCAGCTCCTACGAGCAGTACTTC
TRBV29-1	TRBJ2-3	.	.	CSVVSALRDTQYF	TGCAGCGTTGTCTCTGCTCTCCGAGATACGCAGTATTTT
TRBV9	TRBJ1-4	.	TRBD1	CASSPSGQGNEKLFF	TGTGCCAGCAGCCCATCGGGACAGGGTAATGAAAAACTGTTTTTT
TRBV29-1	TRBJ2-1	.	.	CSFLQGGYEQFF	TGCAGCTTCCTCCAAGGGGGGTATGAGCAGTTCTTC
TRBV28	TRBJ2-1	.	TRBD1	CASISTGGNEQFF	TGTGCCAGCATCTCGACAGGGGGGAATGAGCAGTTCTTC
TRBV28	TRBJ1-5	.	.	CASSFGTYSNQPQHF	TGTGCCAGCAGTTTCGGGACCTATAGCAATCAGCCCCAGCATTTT
TRBV28	TRBJ1-3	.	.	CASSPADSGNTIYF	TGTGCCAGCAGTCCGGCGGACTCCGGAAACACCATATATTTT
TRBV7-9	TRBJ2-7	.	TRBD2	CASSLQSGASSYEQYF	TGTGCCAGCAGCCTACAGAGCGGGGCTAGCTCCTACGAGCAGTACTTC
TRBV7-9	TRBJ2-1	.	TRBD1	CASDQGDGEQFF	TGTGCCAGCGATCAGGGGGATGGTGAGCAGTTCTTC
TRBV28	TRBJ1-5	few	.	CASSLAGNQPQHF	TGTGCCAGCAGTTTGGCAGGGAATCAGCCCCAGCATTTT
TRBV5-3	TRBJ2-3	.	.	CARSLWRTDTQYF	TGTGCCAGAAGCTTGTGGCGGACCGATACGCAGTATTTT
TRBV2	TRBJ2-1	.	.	CASSAGAASYNEQFF	TGTGCCAGCAGTGCAGGAGCGGCCTCCTACAATGAGCAGTTCTTC
TRBV9	TRBJ2-5	.	.	CASSESTYQETQYF	TGTGCCAGCAGCGAATCGACCTACCAAGAGACCCAGTACTTC
TRBV14	TRBJ2-7	.	.	CASSQIKHYEQYF	TGTGCCAGCAGCCAAATCAAACACTACGAGCAGTACTTC
TRBV2	TRBJ2-7	.	TRBD1	CASGRDRAAEQYF	TGTGCCAGCGGAAGGGACAGGGCTGCCGAGCAGTACTTC
TRBV27	TRBJ2-5	.	TRBD2	CASSLWAGGEVETQYF	TGTGCCAGCAGTTTATGGGCGGGAGGAGAAGTGGAGACCCAGTACTTC
TRBV7-2	TRBJ2-3	.	TRBD2	CASSLTNAGGWADTQYF	TGTGCCAGCAGCTTAACCAATGCGGGAGGCTGGGCAGATACGCAGTATTTT